This passage covers 26 T cell receptor beta chains from one sample sequenced in a study of blood T cell repertoires in COVID-19. Repertoires were generated with immunoSEQ multiplex PCR, while TCRdb's copy carries only in-frame clones and drops some. The profile shows some 520,000 clones, roughly 89% of them singletons. What was sequenced was peripheral blood. Receptor source: a man younger than 35 with COVID-19, enrolled during active disease.

The chain employs TRBV5-5 and TRBJ1-2, with 7 bases that match TRBD1. Trimming cost V 4 bases and J 4 bases; bases outside gene matches: 7. Germline V gene sequence: CDR1 SGHKS, CDR2 YYEKEE (reference sequence). The CDR3 consists of 14 residues. CDR3 protein: CASSRDSRSYGYTF. The CDR3 DNA is TGTGCCAGCAGCAGGGACAGCCGTAGCTATGGCTACACCTTC.

The chain recombines TRBV2 with TRBJ2-1; tentatively, D is TRBD2 (6 bases). Germline values: CDR1 SNHLY, CDR2 FYNNEI. CDR3 length: 14 amino acids. Trimming removed 11 bases from V and 4 bases from J, with 18 bases in between. The CDR3 bases are TGTGCCGGAGGTCGGGACTCGTCGTACAATGAGCAGTTCTTC. Its translation: CAGGRDSSYNEQFF.

CDR3 loop: CAWSGRPQETQYF. DNA for the CDR3: TGTGCCTGGAGCGGGAGACCCCAAGAGACCCAGTACTTC. The chain links TRBV30 to TRBJ2-5; the D gene is possibly TRBD2 (6 bases). The ends were cut back, 3 bases at V and 1 base at J, with 9 bases in the middle. The CDR3 sequence is 13 residues long. Germline-derived CDR1 and CDR2 are GTSNPN and SVGIG (reference sequence).

The chain joins TRBV5-1 to TRBJ2-3; a weak D match, TRBD2 (5 bases). The CDR3 is made up of 16 amino acids. From germline, CDR1 is SGHRS and CDR2 YFSETQ. The germline V and J ends were trimmed by 4 bases and 0 bases, with 15 bases remaining between them. The CDR3 coding sequence is TGCGCCAGCAGCCGGTCGTCAGCGGAGAGCACAGATACGCAGTATTTT. Its translation is CASSRSSAESTDTQYF.

V is TRBV12-3 or TRBV12-4 and J is TRBJ1-5; D is possibly TRBD1 (6 bases). Trimming shortened V by 5 bases and J by 5 bases, and 10 bases separated the two germline ends. There are 13 residues in the CDR3. CDR3 loop: CASSEQGYQPQHF. The CDR3 DNA reads TGTGCCAGCAGTGAACAGGGATATCAGCCCCAGCATTTT.

The chain is built from TRBV3-1 (or the pseudogene TRBV3-2) and TRBJ1-6, with TRBD1 as a possible D gene (6 bases). V lost 4 bases, J lost 5 bases, and 12 bases lay in between. Germline assignment: CDR1 LGHDT and CDR2 YNNKEL (reference sequence). The CDR3 has 15 amino acids. DNA for the CDR3: TGTGCCAGCAGCCCACGGACAGCTGATAATTCACCCCTCCACTTT. Protein: CASSPRTADNSPLHF.

A single count supports this clone. CDR3 DNA: TGCAGCGTTGTGGGGACAGGGGGCGGAAATTGGGGCTACACCTTC. Its translation: CSVVGTGGGNWGYTF. The chain uses TRBV29-1 and TRBJ1-2, with 12 bases lining up with TRBD1. The V segment lost 4 bases and the J segment 8 bases; nucleotides outside the gene matches: 11. Germline CDR1 is SQVTM and CDR2 is ANQGSEA. CDR3 length: 15 amino acids.

The V and J genes are TRBV3-1 (or the pseudogene TRBV3-2) and TRBJ1-5; D is possibly TRBD1 (6 bases). The CDR3 runs to 15 residues. Germline loops: CDR1 LGHDT, CDR2 YNNKEL (reference sequence). Trimming removed 1 base from V and 3 bases from J, with 10 bases in between. The CDR3 protein is CASSQAQGPNQPQHF. The DNA of the CDR3 is TGTGCCAGCAGCCAAGCGCAGGGGCCCAATCAGCCCCAGCATTTT.

The table lists this clone with a count of one. The chain couples TRBV5-8 to TRBJ2-1; 7 nucleotides align to TRBD2. The CDR3 runs to 15 residues. The V segment lost 2 bases and the J segment 3 bases; nucleotides outside the gene matches: 5. The germline V gene encodes CDR1 SGHTS and CDR2 YDEGEE. CDR3 bases: TGTGCCAGCAGCTTTGGGGGGAGGGTCTACAATGAGCAGTTCTTC. It is translated as CASSFGGRVYNEQFF.

The gene calls are TRBV23-1 and TRBJ1-5; D may be TRBD1 (5 bases). Being an ORF, TRBV23-1 has a function that is uncertain. V lost 1 base, J lost 0 bases, and 13 bases lay in between. The CDR3 totals 17 residues. The CDR3 sequence is CASSQYGGTYSNQPQHF. The CDR3 DNA sequence: TGCGCCAGCAGTCAATACGGGGGGACCTATAGCAATCAGCCCCAGCATTTT.

The chain employs TRBV30 and TRBJ1-6; D possibly corresponds to TRBD1 (5 bases). Trimming left V 5 bases short and J 4 bases short, with 9 bases between. The CDR3 runs 13 residues. In germline, CDR1 is GTSNPN, CDR2 SVGIG (reference sequence). The CDR3 DNA reads as TGTGCCTGGCTCCGACAGTATAATTCACCCCTCCACTTT. Translating gives CAWLRQYNSPLHF.

J is TRBJ2-2 and V is TRBV6-5, with D possibly being TRBD1 (5 bases). The CDR3 sequence is 13 residues long. Germline V gives CDR1 MNHEY, CDR2 SVGAGI. Trimming left V 2 bases short and J 5 bases short, with 6 bases between. This chain's CDR3 is CASSYTGTGELFF. In nucleotides, the CDR3 is TGTGCCAGCAGTTACACAGGAACCGGGGAGCTGTTTTTT.

V gene TRBV25-1 combines with J gene TRBJ2-5; D is possibly TRBD1 (6 bases). V dropped 3 bases and J dropped 3 bases, with 8 bases sitting between them. The CDR3 consists of 13 residues. Germline V CDR1 and CDR2: MGHDK, SYGVNS. The CDR3 here is CASSEYREETQYF. Written as DNA, the CDR3 is TGTGCCAGCAGTGAGTACAGGGAAGAGACCCAGTACTTC.

This rearrangement joins TRBV7-9 to TRBJ2-2; 7 bases fit TRBD1. V gave up 5 bases and J gave up 3 bases; unmatched junction bases: 6. The CDR3 runs 15 residues. Looked up from germline, CDR1 is SEHNR and CDR2 is FQNEAQ (reference sequence). Here the CDR3 reads CASSNRDRDTGELFF. CDR3 DNA sequence: TGTGCCAGCAGCAACCGGGACAGAGACACCGGGGAGCTGTTTTTT.

The chain has TRBV7-9 and TRBJ2-5, with 8 bases matching TRBD2. CDR3 length: 13 residues. The junction had 4 bases not matched to a gene; V was cut back by 5 bases and J by 5 bases. Germline CDR1 and CDR2: SEHNR and FQNEAQ (reference sequence). DNA of the CDR3: TGTGCCAGCAGCCGCGCGGGAGGTGAGACCCAGTACTTC. Protein product: CASSRAGGETQYF.

Written as DNA, the CDR3 is TGTGCCAGCAGCTTGATAAGCGGGGGGGCCGGAGATGAGCAGTTCTTC. Its protein is CASSLISGGAGDEQFF. V is TRBV7-9 and J is TRBJ2-1; 10 bases line up with TRBD2. The CDR3 covers 16 residues. Germline V gives CDR1 SEHNR, CDR2 FQNEAQ (reference sequence). V trimming: 3 bases; J trimming: 8 bases; junction bases outside the gene matches: 10.

The CDR3 loop reads CASAYSNQPQHF. The CDR3 nucleotides read TGTGCCAGCGCCTATAGCAATCAGCCCCAGCATTTT. The chain combines TRBV2 with TRBJ1-5; D remains unclear. Germline V gene data show CDR1 as SNHLY and CDR2 as FYNNEI. The CDR3 is 12 amino acids. V was clipped by 8 bases and J by 0 bases, with 5 bases between them.

This chain joins TRBV19 and TRBJ2-2; tentative D call: TRBD2 (6 bases). The CDR3 totals 17 residues. CDR1 and CDR2 from the germline V gene are LNHDA and SQIVND (reference sequence). The germline V and J ends were trimmed by 5 bases and 7 bases, with 23 bases remaining between them. The CDR3 DNA is TGTGCCAGTAGTCCCTACCCCCGGCTAGCGTGGCGCGGGGAGCTGTTTTTT. This gives the protein CASSPYPRLAWRGELFF. The whole variable domain, remainder taken from reference TRBV19 and TRBJ2-2, is DGGITQSPKYLFRKEGQNVTLSCEQNLNHDAMYWYRQDPGQGLRLIYYSQIVNDFQKGDIAEGYSVSREKKESFPLTVTSAQKNPTAFYLCASSPYPRLAWRGELFFGEGSRLTVL.

CDR3: CASSPGTLHSNQPQHF. In DNA form, the CDR3 reads TGTGCCAGCTCACCAGGGACACTTCATAGCAATCAGCCCCAGCATTTT. The genes are TRBV18 and TRBJ1-5; D might be TRBD1 (6 bases). Trimming stripped 2 bases from V and 0 bases from J, with 11 bases between. The CDR3 is 16 residues long. The V gene's germline CDR1 is KGHSH and CDR2 LQKENI.

This chain links TRBV13 with TRBJ2-6; D is perhaps TRBD2 (6 bases). The CDR3 is made up of 17 amino acids. Germline V gene data show CDR1 as PRHDT and CDR2 as FYEKMQ (reference sequence). V dropped 4 bases and J dropped 4 bases, with 17 bases sitting between them. DNA for the CDR3: TGTGCCAGCAGCTCCGGGACTGCCCCAGGAGGGGCCAACGTCCTGACTTTC. Translated, it gives CASSSGTAPGGANVLTF.

The chain joins TRBV2 to TRBJ1-2; the D gene is possibly TRBD1 (6 bases). Trimming removed 2 bases from V and 7 bases from J, with 17 bases in between. In germline, CDR1 is SNHLY, CDR2 FYNNEI. The CDR3 covers 15 residues. CDR3 residues: CASSEWEGQILGYTF. CDR3 DNA sequence: TGTGCCAGCAGTGAATGGGAAGGACAGATCCTTGGCTACACCTTC. Together with reference TRBV2 and TRBJ1-2, the CDR3 gives the full variable domain: EPEVTQTPSHQVTQMGQEVILRCVPISNHLYFYWYRQILGQKVEFLVSFYNNEISEKSEIFDDQFSVERPDGSNFTLKIRSTKLEDSAMYFCASSEWEGQILGYTFGSGTRLTVV.

The rearrangement uses TRBV2 and TRBJ1-5; the match to TRBD1 covers 10 bases. Unmatched junction bases numbered 7, after V lost 5 bases and J lost 6 bases. The CDR3 is 15 residues long. CDR1 is SNHLY and CDR2 is FYNNEI in the germline V gene. In DNA form, the CDR3 reads TGTGCCAGCAGTACCCCGGGACAGGGGATTCAGCCCCAGCATTTT. This gives the protein CASSTPGQGIQPQHF.

This clone was detected once. The V call is TRBV6-5, the J call TRBJ1-6, with D maybe TRBD1 (6 bases). V was shortened by 5 bases and J by 7 bases, with 15 bases between the two germline ends. The CDR3 has 15 amino acids. Germline V CDR1 and CDR2: MNHEY, SVGAGI. CDR3 loop: CASSKQDSKNSPLHF. CDR3 bases: TGTGCCAGCAGTAAACAGGACAGCAAAAATTCACCCCTCCACTTT.

The gene calls are TRBV15 and TRBJ2-1; TRBD2 aligns across 13 bases. With V trimmed by 5 bases and J by 10 bases, 2 bases remained unmatched. The CDR3 spans 13 residues. Per germline, CDR1 LNHNV and CDR2 YYDKDF (reference sequence). The CDR3 loop reads CATSWGLAGEQFF. As DNA, the CDR3 is TGTGCCACCAGCTGGGGACTAGCGGGAGAGCAGTTCTTC. The whole variable domain, filled in from reference TRBV15 and TRBJ2-1, reads DAMVIQNPRYQVTQFGKPVTLSCSQTLNHNVMYWYQQKSSQAPKLLFHYYDKDFNNEADTPDNFQSRRPNTSFCFLDIRSPGLGDTAMYLCATSWGLAGEQFFGPGTRLTVL.

This clone was observed a single time. The chain recombines TRBV5-1 with TRBJ2-3, with 10 bases lining up with TRBD2. The length of the CDR3 is 16 residues. The J segment lost 5 bases and the V segment lost 4 bases, leaving 10 bases of the junction unmatched. Germline V lookup: CDR1 SGHRS, CDR2 YFSETQ. Written as DNA, the CDR3 is TGCGCCAGCAGCCCACAACCGGGACTAGCGCAAGATACGCAGTATTTT. This sequence encodes CASSPQPGLAQDTQYF.

The J gene is TRBJ1-2, the V gene TRBV27, with 7 nucleotides matching TRBD1. V lost 3 bases to trimming and J lost 8 bases; unmatched junction nucleotides: 9. Germline V CDR1 and CDR2: MNHEY, SMNVEV (reference sequence). The CDR3 totals 14 residues. In DNA, the CDR3 is TGTGCCAGCAGTTTCCTAGGGGGCGCAGGGGGCTACACCTTC. This codes for CASSFLGGAGGYTF.